The next 2 T cell receptor beta chains were all read from a single sample in a study of T cell changes during pregnancy in multiple sclerosis. Produced via immunoSEQ multiplex PCR; TCRdb's table is partial and in-frame only. The sample records about 84,000 clones, over 85% being singletons. This sample comprised peripheral blood, obtained in the second trimester of pregnancy. The receptors come from a female donor in good health, enrolled as a control in a pregnancy study.

The rearrangement joins TRBV6-1 to TRBJ2-1; TRBD2 matches at 8 bases. The CDR3 has 17 residues. With 2 bases clipped from V and 6 bases from J, the junction kept 12 bases outside the gene matches. Germline CDR1 is MNHNS and CDR2 is SASEGT. The CDR3 region has the DNA TGTGCCAGCAGTGAAAAAAGGGGACTAGGGTCTACCAATGAGCAGTTCTTC. The encoded protein is CASSEKRGLGSTNEQFF.

J is TRBJ1-2 and V is TRBV27; D unclear. The germline CDR1 and CDR2 sequences are MNHEY and SMNVEV (reference sequence). Trimming took 3 bases from V and 0 from J, leaving 11 bases between them. The length of the CDR3 is 15 residues. The CDR3 reads CASSFRGESNYGYTF. In DNA, the CDR3 is TGTGCCAGCAGTTTTCGCGGGGAGTCTAACTATGGCTACACCTTC.